The clone carrying this TCR beta chain has a handful of counts. Its antigen is unidentified. The V gene's germline CDR1 is GTSNPN and CDR2 SVGIG (reference sequence). This CDR3 has 11 residues. The V gene lost 0 bases and the J gene lost 10 bases, with 10 bases spanning the gap. The entry originates in a study of T cell repertoires in cytomegalovirus infection. Study-wide context: CMV infection plus the matching HLA type was flagged by public TCR beta signatures. Findings and limits, study-wide: Within the response measured ex vivo, HLA-C-restricted CMV-specific TCR beta clonotypes were dominant.

One entry per CDR3 protein, called by TCRdb with MiXCR from the reads. The sample lists some 270,000 distinct CDR3 sequences, 20% to 25% occurring once. Sequenced material: cultured PBMCs, taken from culture after CMV antigen stimulation. V usage is TRBV30 and J usage is TRBJ2-7; D is perhaps TRBD2 (6 bases). This sequence originates from a human donor in good health (CMV status not recorded). Some clones in this sample may be carry-over from other donors' samples. CDR3 loop: CAWSVQDYQYF. The DNA of the CDR3 is TGTGCCTGGAGTGTACAGGACTATCAGTACTTC.